Following are 22 T cell receptor beta chains from one sample sequenced in a study of T cells in Graves' hyperthyroidism and ophthalmopathy. Amplified regions were TCR beta CDR3 sequences from RNA transcripts. First-round RT-PCR with HTBI primers amplified the TCR CDR3 region. A single record per CDR3 protein comes from TCRdb applying MiXCR to the multiplex PCR reads. The sample records fewer than 900,000 distinct CDR3 sequences, under 20% being singletons. The sample was blood. The source is a woman aged 50 to 60 with Graves' hyperthyroidism that later progressed to Graves' ophthalmopathy.

This clonotype was seen many times. This chain links TRBV7-9 with TRBJ2-4; TRBD1 agrees at 7 bases. CDR3 length equals 13 residues. Per germline, CDR1 SEHNR and CDR2 FQNEAQ (reference sequence). After removal of 2 bases from V and 7 bases from J, the junction contained 2 bases not matched to a gene. CDR3 coding DNA: TGTGCCAGCAGCTTATTACAGGGGAACATTCAGTACTTC. Translation: CASSLLQGNIQYF.

This chain links TRBV6-2 or TRBV6-3 with TRBJ2-7, with 10 bases that match TRBD1. Germline CDR1 MNHEY, CDR2 SVGEGT. The trim removed 4 bases at V and 2 bases at J, leaving 5 bases unmatched. The CDR3 has 15 amino acids. In nucleotides, the CDR3 is TGTGCCAGCAGTTTCCCGGGACAGGGGACCTACGAGCAGTACTTC. This encodes CASSFPGQGTYEQYF.

The DNA for the CDR3 is TGTGCCAGCAGCCCGACAGTCCTGAACACTGAAGCTTTCTTT. The encoded protein is CASSPTVLNTEAFF. This chain uses TRBV3-1 with TRBJ1-1; TRBD1 might be the D (5 bases). V dropped 4 bases and J dropped 0 bases, with 9 bases sitting between them. Germline CDR1 reads LGHDT; CDR2 reads YNNKEL (reference sequence). The CDR3 length is 14 residues.

There are many counts of this clonotype. This chain joins TRBV11-2 and TRBJ2-1; perhaps D is TRBD1 or TRBD2 (5 bases each). This CDR3 region has 14 residues. CDR1 and CDR2 (germline): SGHAT, FQNNGV. V gave up 3 bases and J gave up 1 base, with 7 bases separating them. The CDR3 sequence is CASSLGVSYNEQFF. The DNA of the CDR3 is TGTGCCAGCAGCTTGGGGGTATCCTACAATGAGCAGTTCTTC.

This clonotype has a count of ten or more. The chain employs TRBV7-2 and TRBJ1-2; D perhaps matches TRBD1 (5 bases). The CDR3 is 15 residues long. V was trimmed by 2 bases and J by 8 bases, leaving 18 bases between them. Germline loops: CDR1 SGHTA, CDR2 FQGNSA. CDR3 sequence: CASSLSGNRREGYTF. CDR3 bases: TGTGCCAGCAGCTTAAGTGGAAACAGGCGTGAGGGCTACACCTTC.

This clonotype was seen a few times. J is TRBJ2-2 and V is TRBV29-1, with TRBD1 identical over 8 bases. CDR3 length equals 14 residues. Looked up from germline, CDR1 is SQVTM and CDR2 is ANQGSEA. V gave up 7 bases and J gave up 1 base; unmatched junction bases: 5. CDR3 DNA: TGCAGCGCTTACGGGACAGGGAACACCGGGGAGCTGTTTTTT. Protein: CSAYGTGNTGELFF.

This clonotype occurred a few times. The chain has TRBV7-9 and TRBJ2-7, with a tentative D call TRBD2 (6 bases). The CDR3 has 12 amino acids. Germline V gene lookup returns CDR1 SEHNR and CDR2 FQNEAQ (reference sequence). Trimming took off 5 bases at V and 5 bases at J, with 10 bases between the two ends. CDR3 nucleotide sequence: TGTGCCAGCAGCGTCGGAGGGGACGAGCAGTACTTC. Amino acid sequence: CASSVGGDEQYF.

This chain uses TRBV27 with TRBJ2-1; 8 nucleotides align to TRBD2. V lost 6 bases to trimming and J lost 0 bases; unmatched junction nucleotides: 7. The CDR3 is 16 amino acids. Germline-derived CDR1 and CDR2 are MNHEY and SMNVEV (reference sequence). The CDR3, as DNA: TGTGCCAGCAGGGAAATAGCGGGGCGCTCCTACAATGAGCAGTTCTTC. Its protein product is CASREIAGRSYNEQFF.

This clonotype occurred many times. The chain couples TRBV27 to TRBJ1-6; D is perhaps TRBD1 (5 bases). The ends were cut back, 3 bases at V and 11 bases at J, with 8 bases in the middle. CDR1 is MNHEY, CDR2 SMNVEV, per germline (reference sequence). The CDR3 loop spans 12 amino acids. The CDR3 sequence: CASSFRGAPLHF. The CDR3 region has the DNA TGTGCCAGCAGTTTTCGGGGGGCACCCCTCCACTTT.

The CDR3 spells CAISVTDQETQYF. The CDR3 DNA reads as TGTGCCATCAGTGTTACAGACCAAGAGACCCAGTACTTC. The chain links TRBV10-3 to TRBJ2-5; D is unresolved. Trimming took 4 bases from V and 0 from J, leaving 6 bases between them. Germline assignment: CDR1 ENHRY and CDR2 SYGVKD. The CDR3 spans 13 residues.

This clonotype showed up just a few times. The gene calls are TRBV14 and TRBJ1-2; D gene uncertain. Germline loops: CDR1 SGHDN, CDR2 FVKESK. The length of the CDR3 is 12 residues. The V and J ends lost 0 bases and 8 bases respectively, with 7 bases between them. The CDR3 sequence is CASSQDVGGYTF. In nucleotides, the CDR3 is TGTGCCAGCAGCCAAGATGTCGGGGGCTACACCTTC.

A few counts support this clonotype. The chain carries TRBV9 and TRBJ1-1; 8 nucleotides line up with TRBD1. In germline, CDR1 is SGDLS, CDR2 YYNGEE. Losses at the gene ends were 2 bases for V and 4 bases for J; bases not matched to a gene: 4. The CDR3 has 14 amino acids. In DNA, the CDR3 is TGTGCCAGCAGCGTCCAGGGGGCGGGCACTGAAGCTTTCTTT. Translating it yields CASSVQGAGTEAFF. Supplemented by reference TRBV9 and TRBJ1-1, the full variable domain reads DSGVTQTPKHLITATGQRVTLRCSPRSGDLSVYWYQQSLDQGLQFLIQYYNGEERAKGNILERFSAQQFPDLHSELNLSSLELGDSALYFCASSVQGAGTEAFFGQGTRLTVV.

This clonotype was counted ten times or more. The V and J genes are TRBV2 and TRBJ1-1; tentatively, D is TRBD1 (5 bases). This CDR3 comprises 12 residues. Germline V gene lookup returns CDR1 SNHLY and CDR2 FYNNEI. V gave up 7 bases and J gave up 7 bases, with 13 bases separating them. CDR3 coding DNA: TGTGCCAGCACCATCACGGGGGGTGAAGCTTTCTTT. Translating gives CASTITGGEAFF.

This clonotype appeared a few times. The J gene is TRBJ2-1, the V gene TRBV6-1, with TRBD2 matching 13 bases. Germline CDR1 is MNHNS and CDR2 is SASEGT. V dropped 6 bases and J dropped 10; count of bases not matched to a gene: 15. The CDR3 has 17 residues. CDR3 coding DNA: TGTGCCAGCAGAGAGACTACCGGGACTAGCGGGGTTGAGGAGCAGTTCTTC. As protein: CASRETTGTSGVEEQFF.

In its sample, this clonotype was seen many times. J is TRBJ1-1 and V is TRBV9; unclear D gene. Trimming removed 3 bases from V and 6 bases from J, with 9 bases in between. The CDR3 is 12 residues long. Germline values: CDR1 SGDLS, CDR2 YYNGEE. CDR3 nucleotide sequence: TGTGCCAGCAGCGGGTTGGGATCTGAAGCTTTCTTT. Amino acid sequence: CASSGLGSEAFF. The whole variable domain, remainder taken from reference TRBV9 and TRBJ1-1, is DSGVTQTPKHLITATGQRVTLRCSPRSGDLSVYWYQQSLDQGLQFLIQYYNGEERAKGNILERFSAQQFPDLHSELNLSSLELGDSALYFCASSGLGSEAFFGQGTRLTVV.

This clonotype was recorded at least ten times. The chain has TRBV7-9 and TRBJ2-7; D remains unclear. This CDR3 comprises 14 residues. Germline values: CDR1 SEHNR, CDR2 FQNEAQ (reference sequence). Trimming removed 6 bases from V and 0 bases from J, with 12 bases in between. The CDR3 DNA reads TGTGCCAGCAGTAGTAACGACGACTCCTACGAGCAGTACTTC. It translates to CASSSNDDSYEQYF.

This CDR3 is CASSGLTYTGELFF. The CDR3 coding sequence is TGTGCCAGCAGCGGACTGACTTACACCGGGGAGCTGTTTTTT. The rearrangement links TRBV12-3 or TRBV12-4 to TRBJ2-2, with D possibly matching TRBD2 (5 bases). Trimming pared 6 bases from V and 3 bases from J, leaving 11 bases between. This CDR3 has 14 amino acids.

This clonotype was seen more than once but under ten times. The chain employs TRBV11-1 and TRBJ2-2; 10 bases line up with TRBD1. CDR3 size: 16 residues. Germline assignment: CDR1 SGHAT and CDR2 FQDESV (reference sequence). V shed 5 bases, J shed 6 bases, and the junction held 9 bases outside the gene matches. The CDR3 DNA follows: TGTGCCAGCAGCCCCGGGACAGGGGATGATTCCGGGGAGCTGTTTTTT. Translated, it gives CASSPGTGDDSGELFF. Full variable domain (remainder filled in from reference TRBV11-1 and TRBJ2-2): EAEVAQSPRYKITEKSQAVAFWCDPISGHATLYWYRQILGQGPELLVQFQDESVVDDSQLPKDRFSAERLKGVDSTLKIQPAELGDSAMYLCASSPGTGDDSGELFFGEGSRLTVL.

This clonotype was seen a few times. V and J are TRBV12-3 or TRBV12-4 and TRBJ1-1, with a weak D call TRBD1 (5 bases). V was shortened by 6 bases and J by 2 bases, with 10 bases between the two germline ends. There are 13 residues in the CDR3. This CDR3 reads CASRARVNTEAFF. The CDR3 nucleotides are TGTGCCAGCAGGGCCAGGGTCAACACTGAAGCTTTCTTT.

This clonotype was seen only a few times. The V and J genes are TRBV29-1 and TRBJ2-3, with 10 bases that match TRBD1. After removal of 3 bases from V and 1 base from J, the junction contained 10 bases not matched to a gene. The CDR3 is 17 residues long. Germline CDR1 is SQVTM and CDR2 is ANQGSEA. The DNA for the CDR3 is TGCAGCGTTGACCTGTGGGGCGGGACAGGGGGCACAGATACGCAGTATTTT. It is translated as CSVDLWGGTGGTDTQYF.

This clonotype has at least ten counts. The chain joins TRBV6-5 to TRBJ2-7, with D tentatively TRBD1 (6 bases). The CDR3 runs to 15 residues. Germline V lookup: CDR1 MNHEY, CDR2 SVGAGI. Trimming removed 0 bases at V and 1 base at J, with 10 bases between. CDR3 amino acids: CASSYSGGRSYEQYF. The CDR3 DNA is TGTGCCAGCAGTTACTCTGGGGGCAGGTCCTACGAGCAGTACTTC.

The table lists this clonotype with many counts. The V gene is TRBV2, the J gene TRBJ2-1, with 7 bases fitting TRBD1. From germline, CDR1 is SNHLY and CDR2 FYNNEI. Trimming cost V 4 bases and J 9 bases; bases outside gene matches: 6. The CDR3 is 13 residues long. The CDR3 spells CASSVRGQGEQFF. CDR3 bases: TGTGCCAGCAGTGTGAGGGGGCAGGGTGAGCAGTTCTTC.